A selection of T cell receptor beta chains follows, all from one sample in a study of T cell responses to AZD1222 COVID-19 vaccine. Here immunoSEQ multiplex PCR was the method, and the copy in TCRdb shows in-frame clones only, minus some. In the table there are about 100,000 clones, 80% to 90% of which are singletons. The specimen comprised peripheral blood, sampled on day 0 of AZD1222 vaccination. These receptors were taken from an adult in good health. Both conserved end residues are part of each CDR3. D genes are given only for firm matches. For some rows the clone size is stated as once, few or many, or as a class when expanded; others skip it.

TRBJ2-7,-,15,TRBV5-1,-,TGCGCCAGCAGCTTGGCTGCGGCCTCCAACGGCGAGCAGTACTTC,CASSLAAASNGEQYF
TRBJ2-3,TRBD2,16,TRBV5-1,-,TGCGCCAGCAGCTTGACCGGGGGGGCCTTGAGGGATACGCAGTATTTT,CASSLTGGALRDTQYF
TRBJ2-5,TRBD1,15,TRBV2,-,TGTGCCAGCAGTAAGAGAGGACAGGGGTCAGAGACCCAGTACTTC,CASSKRGQGSETQYF
TRBJ1-2,TRBD1,16,TRBV9,-,TGTGCCAGCAGCGTGGGGGCACAGGGGGGCGTCTATGGCTACACCTTC,CASSVGAQGGVYGYTF
TRBJ1-2,-,13,TRBV29-1,-,TGCAGCGTTGAATTAACGGGAAGGTATGGCTACACCTTC,CSVELTGRYGYTF
TRBJ1-6,TRBD1,13,TRBV10-3,few,TGTGCCGCTTCTGGACAGGGTAATTCACCCCTCCACTTT,CAASGQGNSPLHF
TRBJ1-2,TRBD1,13,TRBV7-3,-,TGTGCCAGCAGCCCCCAGGGGGACTATGGCTACACCTTC,CASSPQGDYGYTF
TRBJ1-5,-,14,TRBV18,few,TGTGCCAGCTCACCAAGTCGGGATAGTCAGCCCCAGCATTTT,CASSPSRDSQPQHF
TRBJ2-1,-,21,TRBV9,-,TGTGCCAGCAGCGTATTCTGTCGGCAGCGGGTAAACCCATCCCACTACAATGAGCAGTTCTTC,CASSVFCRQRVNPSHYNEQFF
TRBJ1-5,TRBD1,16,TRBV15,-,TGTGCCACCAGCACTACAGGGGGCACTTACAAACAGCCCCAGCATTTT,CATSTTGGTYKQPQHF
TRBJ1-3,-,16,TRBV5-8,-,TGTGCCAGCAGCTACCGCCCTTCTGGGACGGGAAACACCATATATTTT,CASSYRPSGTGNTIYF
TRBJ2-4,-,14,TRBV7-2,-,TGTGCCAGCAGCTTAGTAGGCAGGAAAAACATTCAGTACTTC,CASSLVGRKNIQYF
TRBJ1-2,-,20,TRBV6-4,-,TGTGCCAGCAGTGACTGGGTGTTTGAGGGTGGGGTTTGGTATAACTATGGCTACACCTTC,CASSDWVFEGGVWYNYGYTF
TRBJ2-7,TRBD1,13,TRBV29-1,-,TGCAGCGTACAAACAGGGGGCGTCTACGAGCAGTACTTC,CSVQTGGVYEQYF
TRBJ1-2,-,14,TRBV7-9,-,TGTGCCAGCATTCCTCCGGGCGGTGCTTATGGCTACACCTTC,CASIPPGGAYGYTF
TRBJ2-7,TRBD1,15,TRBV7-9,-,TGTGCCAGCAGTTACGATCAGGGGGCAACCTACGAGCAGTACTTC,CASSYDQGATYEQYF
TRBJ1-1,TRBD1,17,TRBV7-9,medium-sized,TGTGCCAGCAGCTTAGGTGACTTGGGACAGTTGAACACTGAAGCTTTCTTT,CASSLGDLGQLNTEAFF
TRBJ1-1,-,14,TRBV7-9,-,TGTGCCAGCAGCTTCCCAGGTTTGAACACTGAAGCTTTCTTT,CASSFPGLNTEAFF
TRBJ1-4,TRBD1,15,TRBV11-2,-,TGTGCCAGCAGCCGGGGGGGACAGTCTAATGAAAAACTGTTTTTT,CASSRGGQSNEKLFF
TRBJ1-5,-,13,TRBV12-3/TRBV12-4,-,TGTGCCAGCAGTTTTAAGTCCAGTCAGCCCCAGCATTTT,CASSFKSSQPQHF
TRBJ1-1,-,13,TRBV7-9,-,TGTGCCAGCAGCTTCGAGGGGTGGACTGAAGCTTTCTTT,CASSFEGWTEAFF
TRBJ2-5,TRBD1,16,TRBV19,few,TGTGCCAGTAGTATAGGAAGGGGGCCCCGCCAAGAGACCCAGTACTTC,CASSIGRGPRQETQYF
TRBJ1-1,-,12,TRBV7-9,-,TGTGCCAGCAGCTACCCCCTCGGTGAAGCTTTCTTT,CASSYPLGEAFF
TRBJ1-2,-,14,TRBV5-1,-,TGCGCCAGCAGCTTGGCCCTAGGTGACTATGGCTACACCTTC,CASSLALGDYGYTF
TRBJ1-1,-,14,TRBV6-6,-,TGTGCCAGCAGTTACGCGTCTGAGAGCACTGAAGCTTTCTTT,CASSYASESTEAFF
TRBJ1-4,-,14,TRBV3-1/TRBV3-2,few,TGTGCCAGCAGCCAAGTTGCGTTTGGGGAAAAACTGTTTTTT,CASSQVAFGEKLFF
TRBJ2-2,-,13,TRBV27,-,TGTGCCAGCAGTTTAGGAGGGGCCGGGGAGCTGTTTTTT,CASSLGGAGELFF
TRBJ1-6,-,13,TRBV30,once,TGTGCCTGGAGTCCGTCCAATAATTCACCCCTCCACTTT,CAWSPSNNSPLHF
TRBJ2-1,-,13,TRBV7-2,few,TGTGCCAGCAGCTTATGGATCGATCCCGAGCAGTTCTTC,CASSLWIDPEQFF